The next 13 T cell receptor beta chains were all read from a single sample in a study of T-cell memory formation after mild COVID-19. TCRdb ran MiXCR on the 5' RACE reads and lists one entry per CDR3 protein. The data contain around 250,000 distinct CDR3 sequences, 7.5% to 10% of them singletons. The sample was PBMCs or a T cell subset sorted from them (not recorded which). Source of these receptors: a man younger than 35 who had mild COVID-19 (a few samples of this study predate the infection). Cell type and time point are not known.

The table lists this clonotype with a few counts. CDR3 sequence (DNA): TGTGCCACCAGTGATCCAGGGGTGTCGAACAATGAGCAGTTCTTC. Protein sequence: CATSDPGVSNNEQFF. The chain carries TRBV24-1 and TRBJ2-1, with a tentative D call TRBD1 (6 bases). Germline CDR1 reads KGHDR; CDR2 reads SFDVKD. Trimming shortened V by 3 bases and J by 5 bases, and 13 bases separated the two germline ends. CDR3 size: 15 residues.

This clonotype turned up a few times. This CDR3 is CASSYRQGTYSGNTIYF. In DNA form, the CDR3 reads TGTGCCAGCAGTTACCGACAGGGGACTTACTCTGGAAACACCATATATTTT. The chain couples TRBV6-5 to TRBJ1-3, with 8 bases matching TRBD1. Germline CDR1 is MNHEY and CDR2 is SVGAGI. CDR3 length equals 17 residues. The trim removed 2 bases at V and 0 bases at J, leaving 6 bases unmatched.

The chain is built from TRBV7-2 and TRBJ1-6; D is possibly TRBD1 (6 bases). Germline V gene lookup returns CDR1 SGHTA and CDR2 FQGNSA. V lost 3 bases and J lost 11, with 11 bases in between. The CDR3 totals 13 residues. The CDR3 reads CASSFRGKAPLHF. Written as DNA, the CDR3 is TGTGCCAGCAGCTTCAGGGGTAAGGCACCCCTCCACTTT.

Only a few counts were recorded for this clonotype. The chain recombines TRBV4-3 with TRBJ2-1; D is undetermined. This CDR3 comprises 16 residues. Germline values: CDR1 LGHNA, CDR2 YSLEER. The germline V and J ends were trimmed by 0 bases and 4 bases, with 13 bases remaining between them. CDR3 sequence (DNA): TGCGCCAGCAGCCAAGAAGGTTCGTTTGAGTACAATGAGCAGTTCTTC. This translates into CASSQEGSFEYNEQFF.

This clonotype was recorded a few times. The rearrangement joins TRBV10-3 to TRBJ2-3, with D unclear. CDR1 ENHRY and CDR2 SYGVKD come from the germline V gene. The CDR3 consists of 13 residues. Trimming stripped 1 base from V and 2 bases from J, with 4 bases between. The CDR3 coding sequence is TGTGCCATCAGTGAGTTCCCCACAGATACGCAGTATTTT. Amino acid sequence: CAISEFPTDTQYF.

This clonotype is labeled as medium-sized (0.01 to 0.1%). V usage is TRBV7-6 and J usage is TRBJ1-1, with D maybe TRBD1 (5 bases). V lost 5 bases, J lost 1 base, and 14 bases lay in between. Germline V gene data show CDR1 as SGHVS and CDR2 as FNYEAQ. CDR3 size: 15 residues. Written as DNA, the CDR3 is TGTGCCAGCAGCCTACCCCCGACAGCGAACACTGAAGCTTTCTTT. It specifies CASSLPPTANTEAFF.

In its sample, this clonotype was seen a few times. The genes are TRBV18 and TRBJ1-6, with 9 bases fitting TRBD1. CDR3 length equals 14 residues. With V trimmed by 3 bases and J by 10 bases, 4 bases remained unmatched. In germline, CDR1 is KGHSH, CDR2 LQKENI. The CDR3 nucleotides are TGTGCCAGCTCACCGGGACAGGGTTTCTCACCCCTCCACTTT. Protein: CASSPGQGFSPLHF.

This clonotype was counted between two and nine times. V gene TRBV7-2 combines with J gene TRBJ1-2; D might be TRBD1 (6 bases). From germline, CDR1 is SGHTA and CDR2 FQGNSA. V was pared by 3 bases and J by 5 bases, with 16 bases between. The CDR3 sequence is 15 residues long. Written as DNA, the CDR3 is TGTGCCAGCAGCTTTGACCGACAGGACGTGTATGGCTACACCTTC. It translates to CASSFDRQDVYGYTF.

This chain joins TRBV24-1 and TRBJ1-1, with TRBD1 matching 8 bases. The V and J ends lost 4 bases and 11 bases, in that order; junction bases with no gene match: 8. This CDR3 has 13 residues. Germline V CDR1 and CDR2: KGHDR, SFDVKD. Here the CDR3 reads CATSDGQGGRAFF. CDR3 nucleotides: TGTGCCACCAGTGACGGACAGGGCGGGCGCGCTTTCTTT.

The chain employs TRBV7-2 and TRBJ2-5; D may match TRBD1 or TRBD2 (6 bases each). The CDR3 runs to 15 residues. CDR1 is SGHTA, CDR2 FQGNSA, per germline. The V gene lost 2 bases and the J gene lost 3 bases, with 13 bases spanning the gap. The CDR3 sequence is CASSLMGGLKETQYF. DNA for the CDR3: TGTGCCAGCAGCTTAATGGGGGGCCTAAAAGAGACCCAGTACTTC.

This clonotype has ten or more counts. The chain has TRBV7-9 and TRBJ2-4; 7 bases are shared with TRBD1. V lost 5 bases and J lost 2; bases outside the gene matches: 12. Looked up from germline, CDR1 is SEHNR and CDR2 is FQNEAQ (reference sequence). The CDR3 is 17 residues long. Here the CDR3 DNA reads TGTGCCAGCAGCGGAATGGGTCTACAGGGGACCAAAAACATTCAGTACTTC. Amino acid sequence: CASSGMGLQGTKNIQYF.

This clonotype has a handful of counts. V usage is TRBV5-5 and J usage is TRBJ2-3; D is perhaps TRBD1 (5 bases). CDR3 length: 13 residues. Germline CDR1 and CDR2: SGHKS and YYEKEE (reference sequence). V gave up 10 bases and J gave up 0 bases, with 12 bases separating them. The CDR3 region has the DNA TGTGCCTCCCGGCAGGGAAGCACAGATACGCAGTATTTT. Encoded protein: CASRQGSTDTQYF.

This clonotype has only a few counts. The V call is TRBV29-1, the J call TRBJ1-1; D is perhaps TRBD1 (5 bases). CDR1 is SQVTM, CDR2 ANQGSEA, per germline. With 4 bases removed from V and 11 bases from J, the gap between germline ends came to 17 bases. The CDR3 totals 12 residues. The CDR3 region has the DNA TGCAGCGTTGCGATCCGAGGGAAGGGGGCTTTCTTT. It is translated as CSVAIRGKGAFF.